The clone carrying this T cell receptor (beta chain) was picked up a small number of times. The data derive from a study of patients and donors after allogeneic stem cell transplantation. Trimming left V 7 bases short and J 3 bases short, with 11 bases between. This CDR3 contains 13 residues. Looked up from germline, CDR1 is SGHRS and CDR2 is YFSETQ. TCRdb reprocessed the RT-PCR reads with MiXCR, giving one entry per CDR3 protein. Among some 960,000 distinct CDR3 sequences listed, about 20% were seen once. The clonotype was recovered from a human donor who was either an allogeneic HSCT recipient or a stem cell or donor lymphocyte infusion donor (not recorded which). It is not recorded whose cells these are; they may come from a transplant donor. The chain combines TRBV5-1 with TRBJ2-1, with D perhaps being TRBD1 or TRBD2 (5 bases each). Sequenced sample: blood, either unsorted or a sorted T cell fraction (not recorded which). Here the CDR3 DNA reads TGCGCCAGCCCGGGACGGTACTACAATGAGCAGTTCTTC. Residues: CASPGRYYNEQFF.